This T cell receptor (beta chain) was profiled in a study of T cells after yellow fever vaccination. TCRdb recomputed calls from the 5' RACE reads with MiXCR, one row per CDR3 protein. The table lists some 160,000 distinct CDR3 sequences, 9.3% of them singletons. The sequence was collected from a man between 18 and 35 years old who received the YFV17D yellow fever vaccine. Sequencing used CD8+ T cells sorted from PBMCs, obtained 45 days after the yellow fever booster vaccination.

The CDR3 is CSVTGVTNYGYTF. The CDR3, as DNA: TGCAGCGTGACAGGGGTTACCAACTATGGCTACACCTTC. The rearrangement uses TRBV29-1 and TRBJ1-2; 8 bases align to TRBD1. With 6 bases clipped from V and 2 bases from J, the junction kept 5 bases outside the gene matches. The CDR3 runs to 13 residues. Germline assignment: CDR1 SQVTM and CDR2 ANQGSEA.